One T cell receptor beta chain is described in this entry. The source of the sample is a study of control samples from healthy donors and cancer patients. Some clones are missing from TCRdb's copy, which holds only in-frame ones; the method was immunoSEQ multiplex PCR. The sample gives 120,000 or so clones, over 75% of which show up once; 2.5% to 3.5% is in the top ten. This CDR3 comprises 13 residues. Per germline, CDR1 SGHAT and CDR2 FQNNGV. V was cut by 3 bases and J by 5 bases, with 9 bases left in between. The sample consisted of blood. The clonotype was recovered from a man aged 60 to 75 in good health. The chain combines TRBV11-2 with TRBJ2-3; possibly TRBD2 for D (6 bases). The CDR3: CASSLGGVDTQYF. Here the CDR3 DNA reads TGTGCCAGCAGCTTGGGCGGGGTAGATACGCAGTATTTT.